Listed here are 30 T cell receptor beta chains from one sample, sequenced in a study of blood T cell repertoires in COVID-19. The table came from immunoSEQ multiplex PCR; TCRdb's copy has only in-frame clones and leaves some out. Of some 48,000 clones in the sample, roughly 80% were seen once. Sequencing was performed on PBMCs or T cells enriched from blood (not recorded which). Receptors were obtained from a woman aged 45-65 years with acute COVID-19.

V and J are TRBV10-1 and TRBJ2-5, with 9 bases lining up with TRBD2. After removal of 8 bases from V and 3 bases from J, the junction contained 16 bases not matched to a gene. The CDR3 is 17 amino acids. The germline V gene encodes CDR1 WNHNN and CDR2 SYGVQD (reference sequence). CDR3 in DNA: TGCGCCAGCCGTGGGTATATTGCGGGGGGGCCGAAAGAGACCCAGTACTTC. This encodes CASRGYIAGGPKETQYF.

The chain couples TRBV19 to TRBJ1-2; tentatively, D is TRBD1 (6 bases). Germline V gene data show CDR1 as LNHDA and CDR2 as SQIVND (reference sequence). V was shortened by 5 bases and J by 4 bases, with 14 bases between the two germline ends. The CDR3 contains 14 residues. For the CDR3, the DNA is TGTGCCAGTAGTCACCCACAGGGTGGCTATGGCTACACCTTC. It translates to CASSHPQGGYGYTF. The whole variable domain, remainder taken from reference TRBV19 and TRBJ1-2, is DGGITQSPKYLFRKEGQNVTLSCEQNLNHDAMYWYRQDPGQGLRLIYYSQIVNDFQKGDIAEGYSVSREKKESFPLTVTSAQKNPTAFYLCASSHPQGGYGYTFGSGTRLTVV.

V is TRBV5-1 and J is TRBJ1-1; 9 bases match TRBD1. The germline V gene encodes CDR1 SGHRS and CDR2 YFSETQ. The CDR3 is 16 residues long. V lost 0 bases and J lost 3; bases outside the gene matches: 6. The CDR3 is CASSLGQGVSDTEAFF. The CDR3 bases are TGCGCCAGCAGCTTGGGACAGGGGGTTTCGGACACTGAAGCTTTCTTT.

This chain links TRBV11-3 with TRBJ2-1; 13 nucleotides agree with TRBD2. J lost 9 bases, V lost 5 bases, and 7 bases had no gene match. The CDR3 extends over 15 amino acids. Germline CDR1 and CDR2: SGHNT and YENEEA. The CDR3: CASSPRTSGGGEQFF. DNA of the CDR3: TGTGCCAGCAGCCCCCGGACTAGCGGGGGAGGTGAGCAGTTCTTC. The whole variable domain, filled in from reference TRBV11-3 and TRBJ2-1, reads EAGVVQSPRYKIIEKKQPVAFWCNPISGHNTLYWYLQNLGQGPELLIRYENEEAVDDSQLPKDRFSAERLKGVDSTLKIQPAELGDSAVYLCASSPRTSGGGEQFFGPGTRLTVL.

This clone was detected ten times or more. The J gene is TRBJ1-2, the V gene TRBV2; TRBD1 matches 10 bases. The ends lost 6 bases at V and 7 bases at J; junction bases unmatched: 2. CDR3 length equals 12 residues. The germline gives CDR1 SNHLY, CDR2 FYNNEI. The CDR3 nucleotides are TGTGCCAGCAGCGGACAGGGGGGTGGCTACACCTTC. Protein sequence: CASSGQGGGYTF.

This clone was observed a few times. The CDR3 DNA sequence: TGCAGCGTTGCCTCGGACAGTGTCAATCAGCCCCAGCATTTT. It yields the protein CSVASDSVNQPQHF. J is TRBJ1-5 and V is TRBV29-1, with D possibly being TRBD1 (6 bases). V gave up 4 bases and J gave up 3 bases, with 13 bases separating them. The germline gives CDR1 SQVTM, CDR2 ANQGSEA. This CDR3 comprises 14 residues. The whole variable domain, filled in from reference TRBV29-1 and TRBJ1-5, reads SAVISQKPSRDICQRGTSLTIQCQVDSQVTMMFWYRQQPGQSLTLIATANQGSEATYESGFVIDKFPISRPNLTFSTLTVSNMSPEDSSIYLCSVASDSVNQPQHFGDGTRLSIL.

The table lists this clone with a count of one. The genes are TRBV5-1 and TRBJ2-7; TRBD1 matches 8 bases. In germline, CDR1 is SGHRS, CDR2 YFSETQ. Losses at the gene ends were 4 bases for V and 1 base for J; bases not matched to a gene: 10. CDR3 length: 16 residues. Written as DNA, the CDR3 is TGCGCCAGCAGCCTACTCTCCGGGACAGGATCCTACGAGCAGTACTTC. It yields the protein CASSLLSGTGSYEQYF.

V usage is TRBV18 and J usage is TRBJ2-3, with D tentatively TRBD2 (6 bases). Trimming pared 6 bases from V and 0 bases from J, leaving 10 bases between. CDR3 size: 14 residues. Germline V gene data show CDR1 as KGHSH and CDR2 as LQKENI. The CDR3 protein is CASSRGTSTDTQYF. CDR3 in DNA: TGTGCCAGCTCCCGGGGGACCAGCACAGATACGCAGTATTTT.

This clone has a handful of counts. V is TRBV12-3 or TRBV12-4 and J is TRBJ1-6; no firm D call. V dropped 1 base and J dropped 5 bases, with 3 bases sitting between them. There are 13 residues in the CDR3. CDR3 sequence (DNA): TGTGCCAGCAGTTTAGATAATAATTCACCCCTCCACTTT. Translating gives CASSLDNNSPLHF.

V is TRBV13 and J is TRBJ2-2, with TRBD2 identical over 8 bases. The CDR3 totals 16 residues. After removal of 4 bases from V and 4 bases from J, the junction contained 8 bases not matched to a gene. Germline lookup yields CDR1 PRHDT and CDR2 FYEKMQ (reference sequence). CDR3 region: CASSSSAGGGTGELFF. Written as DNA, the CDR3 is TGTGCCAGCAGCTCCAGCGCGGGGGGAGGCACCGGGGAGCTGTTTTTT.

The sample holds one count of this clone. The chain combines TRBV27 with TRBJ1-1; 7 nucleotides match TRBD1. The CDR3 contains 16 residues. Trimming cost V 1 base and J 4 bases; bases outside gene matches: 9. From germline, CDR1 is MNHEY and CDR2 SMNVEV (reference sequence). CDR3 sequence (DNA): TGTGCCAGCAGTTTATTGCGAACGAGGGGGCCCACTGAAGCTTTCTTT. This translates into CASSLLRTRGPTEAFF.

The J gene is TRBJ2-7, the V gene TRBV28; weak D call: TRBD2 (5 bases). Germline-derived CDR1 and CDR2 are MDHEN and SYDVKM. Trimming shortened V by 8 bases and J by 5 bases, and 16 bases separated the two germline ends. CDR3 length: 13 residues. CDR3 loop: CASGSLGVNEQYF. The CDR3 nucleotides are TGTGCCAGCGGTTCCTTGGGAGTTAACGAGCAGTACTTC.

The chain carries TRBV18 and TRBJ2-5; a weak D match, TRBD1 (6 bases). Germline CDR1 KGHSH, CDR2 LQKENI. The V and J ends lost 3 bases and 2 bases respectively, with 13 bases between them. The CDR3 has 15 amino acids. CDR3 DNA sequence: TGTGCCAGCTCACCGGGACAACTGAAACAAGAGACCCAGTACTTC. As protein: CASSPGQLKQETQYF.

V and J are TRBV25-1 and TRBJ2-7, with 7 bases matching TRBD1. Germline V gene sequence: CDR1 MGHDK, CDR2 SYGVNS. The junction had 8 bases not matched to a gene; V was cut back by 5 bases and J by 1 base. The CDR3 is 15 amino acids. As DNA, the CDR3 is TGTGCCAGCAGTCCATCGACAGGGATTTCCTACGAGCAGTACTTC. It is translated as CASSPSTGISYEQYF.

V is TRBV6-1 and J is TRBJ2-7; TRBD1 matches at 9 bases. Looked up from germline, CDR1 is MNHNS and CDR2 is SASEGT. The junction had 8 bases not matched to a gene; V was cut back by 0 bases and J by 5 bases. CDR3 length: 16 amino acids. CDR3 in amino acids: CASSEASGTGNDEQYF. The DNA of the CDR3 is TGTGCCAGCAGTGAAGCTTCCGGGACAGGGAACGACGAGCAGTACTTC.

This chain connects TRBV30 to TRBJ1-6; D possibly corresponds to TRBD1 (6 bases). CDR1 is GTSNPN and CDR2 is SVGIG in the germline V gene (reference sequence). V lost 3 bases to trimming and J lost 9 bases, with 15 bases between them. The CDR3 length is 14 residues. CDR3 sequence (DNA): TGTGCCTGGAGACCCTGGGGGCTTAGTTCACCCCTCCACTTT. Translated: CAWRPWGLSSPLHF.

The rearrangement joins TRBV27 to TRBJ1-1; D uncertain. Germline CDR1 MNHEY, CDR2 SMNVEV (reference sequence). The length of the CDR3 is 14 residues. V gave up 6 bases and J gave up 2 bases, with 13 bases separating them. The CDR3 loop reads CASSAGFLNTEAFF. The DNA of the CDR3 is TGTGCCAGCAGCGCCGGGTTCTTAAACACTGAAGCTTTCTTT.

The V gene is TRBV11-2, the J gene TRBJ2-7; weak D call: TRBD1 (6 bases). Germline V gene sequence: CDR1 SGHAT, CDR2 FQNNGV. V gave up 5 bases and J gave up 3 bases, with 17 bases separating them. The CDR3 runs to 15 residues. CDR3 bases: TGTGCCAGCAGCCTCCGACAGGCCGGGAACTACGAGCAGTACTTC. This sequence encodes CASSLRQAGNYEQYF.

The chain employs TRBV2 and TRBJ1-3, with TRBD1 as a possible D gene (6 bases). The CDR3 contains 18 residues. In germline, CDR1 is SNHLY, CDR2 FYNNEI. V lost 4 bases to trimming and J lost 4 bases, with 23 bases between them. CDR3 sequence reads: CASSGARTGGFKGNTIYF. The CDR3 DNA follows: TGTGCCAGCAGTGGGGCCCGGACTGGGGGCTTTAAGGGAAACACCATATATTTT.

The chain has TRBV14 and TRBJ1-2, with D maybe TRBD1 (6 bases). Per germline, CDR1 SGHDN and CDR2 FVKESK. V was trimmed by 0 bases and J by 4 bases, leaving 9 bases between them. The CDR3 is 14 residues long. The CDR3 reads CASSQEFRGYGYTF. CDR3 nucleotides: TGTGCCAGCAGCCAAGAGTTCAGGGGCTATGGCTACACCTTC.

This chain connects TRBV11-3 to TRBJ2-1, with TRBD1 matching 8 bases. Germline V gene sequence: CDR1 SGHNT, CDR2 YENEEA. This CDR3 has 15 amino acids. With 3 bases clipped from V and 5 bases from J, the junction kept 6 bases outside the gene matches. In DNA form, the CDR3 reads TGTGCCAGCAGCTTCCCCGGGACAGGTCACAATGAGCAGTTCTTC. Amino acids: CASSFPGTGHNEQFF.

This clone was observed at least ten times. V and J are TRBV6-1 and TRBJ1-3; D uncertain. The V gene's germline CDR1 is MNHNS and CDR2 SASEGT. The CDR3 is made up of 16 amino acids. Trimming pared 2 bases from V and 0 bases from J, leaving 11 bases between. The CDR3 DNA is TGTGCCAGCAGTGAACTTGGCACAAACTCTGGAAACACCATATATTTT. Amino acids: CASSELGTNSGNTIYF.

This clone was seen a handful of times. J is TRBJ2-2 and V is TRBV5-4, with TRBD1 matching 7 bases. The CDR3 covers 13 residues. Germline V gene sequence: CDR1 SGHNT, CDR2 YYREEE (reference sequence). V shed 6 bases, J shed 5 bases, and the junction held 4 bases outside the gene matches. CDR3 coding DNA: TGTGCCAGCACGCAGGGGGAGACCGGGGAGCTGTTTTTT. It codes for CASTQGETGELFF.

The V and J genes are TRBV19 and TRBJ2-5; tentative D call: TRBD1 (5 bases). Germline lookup yields CDR1 LNHDA and CDR2 SQIVND (reference sequence). V was shortened by 5 bases and J by 4 bases, with 20 bases between the two germline ends. This CDR3 has 16 residues. The CDR3 DNA reads TGTGCCAGTAGTCCAGGCATTGACAGTCGGAGAGAGACCCAGTACTTC. Translation: CASSPGIDSRRETQYF.

The chain has TRBV11-2 and TRBJ2-3, with D possibly TRBD2 on 5 matching bases. V was clipped by 8 bases and J by 4 bases, with 13 bases between them. This CDR3 has 13 residues. Germline assignment: CDR1 SGHAT and CDR2 FQNNGV. The CDR3 region is CASSVAGSDTQYF. The CDR3, as DNA: TGTGCCAGCTCGGTGGCGGGCTCAGATACGCAGTATTTT.

There are a few counts of this clone. V is TRBV9 and J is TRBJ2-3, with D possibly matching TRBD1 (6 bases). Germline loops: CDR1 SGDLS, CDR2 YYNGEE. The CDR3 runs to 12 residues. V gave up 0 bases and J gave up 9 bases, with 8 bases separating them. CDR3 coding DNA: TGTGCCAGCAGCGTAGAAACAGGGACGCAGTATTTT. The encoded protein is CASSVETGTQYF.

The V call is TRBV21-1, the J call TRBJ1-1; the listed D gene, TRBD1, was not tested against the DNA. TRBV21-1 is described as a pseudogene. The CDR3 loop spans 15 amino acids. CDR3 in amino acids: CASSGTATPNTEAFF. DNA of the CDR3: TGTGCCAGCAGTGGGACAGCTACCCCGAACACTGAAGCTTTCTTT.

The chain has TRBV5-5 and TRBJ1-2; the D gene is possibly TRBD1 (6 bases). The CDR3 covers 13 residues. Germline V CDR1 and CDR2: SGHKS, YYEKEE (reference sequence). V was trimmed by 4 bases and J by 5 bases, leaving 12 bases between them. The CDR3 DNA reads TGTGCCAGCAGCCCCCAAGGGGGTTATGGCTACACCTTC. This encodes CASSPQGGYGYTF. Variable domain in full (rest from reference TRBV5-5 and TRBJ1-2): DAGVTQSPTHLIKTRGQQVTLRCSPISGHKSVSWYQQVLGQGPQFIFQYYEKEERGRGNFPDRFSARQFPNYSSELNVNALLLGDSALYLCASSPQGGYGYTFGSGTRLTVV.

The table lists this clone with a count of one. The chain joins TRBV2 to TRBJ2-2, with 13 bases that match TRBD2. Germline V CDR1 and CDR2: SNHLY, FYNNEI. The CDR3 length is 17 residues. V lost 5 bases, J lost 5 bases, and 8 bases stayed unmatched. The CDR3 spells CASSTYEGLAGTGELFF. CDR3 sequence (DNA): TGTGCCAGCAGTACCTACGAGGGACTAGCGGGGACCGGGGAGCTGTTTTTT.

This chain connects TRBV7-9 to TRBJ1-2; D is perhaps TRBD1 (6 bases). The length of the CDR3 is 15 residues. Trimming removed 5 bases at V and 4 bases at J, with 17 bases between. Germline CDR1 and CDR2: SEHNR and FQNEAQ (reference sequence). The CDR3 region is CASSPKRLTGYGYTF. In nucleotides, the CDR3 is TGTGCCAGCAGCCCCAAACGGCTGACAGGCTATGGCTACACCTTC.